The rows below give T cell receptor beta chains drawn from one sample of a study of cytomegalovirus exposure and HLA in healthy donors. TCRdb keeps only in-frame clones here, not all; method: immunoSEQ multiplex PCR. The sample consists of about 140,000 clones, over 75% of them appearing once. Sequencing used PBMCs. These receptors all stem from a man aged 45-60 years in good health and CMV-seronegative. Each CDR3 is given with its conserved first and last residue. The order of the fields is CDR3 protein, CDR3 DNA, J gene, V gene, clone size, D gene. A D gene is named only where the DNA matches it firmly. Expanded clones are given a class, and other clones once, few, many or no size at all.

CDR3 protein: CASSRLREVDTQYF
CDR3 DNA: TGTGCCAGCAGTAGACTCAGGGAGGTAGATACGCAGTATTTT
J gene: TRBJ2-3
V gene: TRBV25-1
clone size: -
D gene: -

CDR3 protein: CASSVTVNTEAFF
CDR3 DNA: TGTGCCAGCAGTGTAACAGTGAACACTGAAGCTTTCTTT
J gene: TRBJ1-1
V gene: TRBV6-1
clone size: -
D gene: -

CDR3 protein: CASSSGLKRDYEQYF
CDR3 DNA: TGTGCCAGCAGCTCCGGCTTAAAGCGGGACTACGAGCAGTACTTC
J gene: TRBJ2-7
V gene: TRBV5-4
clone size: -
D gene: TRBD2

CDR3 protein: CASSTRDRARGYTF
CDR3 DNA: TGTGCCAGCAGTACCCGGGACAGGGCCCGGGGCTACACCTTC
J gene: TRBJ1-2
V gene: TRBV6-5
clone size: -
D gene: TRBD1

CDR3 protein: CASSVGGSINTGELFF
CDR3 DNA: TGCGCCAGCAGCGTTGGAGGAAGTATTAACACCGGGGAGCTGTTTTTT
J gene: TRBJ2-2
V gene: TRBV5-1
clone size: -
D gene: -

CDR3 protein: CASTSRRGVLTF
CDR3 DNA: TGTGCCAGCACTTCCCGCCGGGGGGTGCTTACCTTC
J gene: TRBJ1-2
V gene: TRBV6-5
clone size: -
D gene: -

CDR3 protein: CASSDSATNEKLFF
CDR3 DNA: TGTGCCAGCAGCGACAGTGCAACTAATGAAAAACTGTTTTTT
J gene: TRBJ1-4
V gene: TRBV9
clone size: -
D gene: -

CDR3 protein: CASSQEGTDYEQYF
CDR3 DNA: TGTGCCAGCAGCCAAGAGGGGACAGACTACGAGCAGTACTTC
J gene: TRBJ2-7
V gene: TRBV4-2
clone size: -
D gene: TRBD1

CDR3 protein: CASLDQLEETQYF
CDR3 DNA: TGTGCCAGCCTCGATCAACTGGAAGAGACCCAGTACTTC
J gene: TRBJ2-5
V gene: TRBV7-2
clone size: once
D gene: -

CDR3 protein: CASSPGLFNEKLFF
CDR3 DNA: TGTGCCAGCAGCCCGGGACTGTTTAATGAAAAACTGTTTTTT
J gene: TRBJ1-4
V gene: TRBV2
clone size: -
D gene: -

CDR3 protein: CASSLEGARNSPLHF
CDR3 DNA: TGTGCCAGCAGCTTGGAGGGGGCTCGTAATTCACCCCTCCACTTT
J gene: TRBJ1-6
V gene: TRBV5-8
clone size: -
D gene: TRBD1

CDR3 protein: CASSELGGPTRSGANVLTF
CDR3 DNA: TGTGCCAGCAGTGAATTGGGAGGGCCCACTCGCTCTGGGGCCAACGTCCTGACTTTC
J gene: TRBJ2-6
V gene: TRBV2
clone size: -
D gene: TRBD2

CDR3 protein: CASSPLTDKYNEQFF
CDR3 DNA: TGTGCCAGCTCGCCTCTGACAGACAAATACAATGAGCAGTTCTTC
J gene: TRBJ2-1
V gene: TRBV6-1
clone size: -
D gene: -

CDR3 protein: CASSYRGAKVTEAFF
CDR3 DNA: TGTGCCAGCAGTTACCGGGGGGCTAAGGTGACTGAAGCTTTCTTT
J gene: TRBJ1-1
V gene: TRBV6-5
clone size: few
D gene: -

CDR3 protein: CAWGVPQGASGGYTF
CDR3 DNA: TGTGCCTGGGGGGTGCCCCAGGGGGCAAGTGGTGGCTACACCTTC
J gene: TRBJ1-2
V gene: TRBV30
clone size: few
D gene: TRBD1

CDR3 protein: CASGQGIGNTIYF
CDR3 DNA: TGTGCCAGCGGACAGGGGATTGGAAACACCATATATTTT
J gene: TRBJ1-3
V gene: TRBV2
clone size: -
D gene: TRBD1

CDR3 protein: CAWRGTGTGELFF
CDR3 DNA: TGTGCCTGGAGGGGGACAGGGACCGGGGAGCTGTTTTTT
J gene: TRBJ2-2
V gene: TRBV30
clone size: -
D gene: TRBD1

CDR3 protein: CASSLEQNYGYTF
CDR3 DNA: TGTGCCAGCAGCTTGGAACAGAACTATGGCTACACCTTC
J gene: TRBJ1-2
V gene: TRBV5-6
clone size: once
D gene: -

CDR3 protein: CASSSQQGAGNTIYF
CDR3 DNA: TGTGCCAGTAGTTCCCAACAGGGGGCTGGAAACACCATATATTTT
J gene: TRBJ1-3
V gene: TRBV19
clone size: -
D gene: TRBD1

CDR3 protein: CASHLGQNNEQFF
CDR3 DNA: TGCGCCAGCCATCTGGGACAGAACAATGAGCAGTTCTTC
J gene: TRBJ2-1
V gene: TRBV5-1
clone size: -
D gene: TRBD1

CDR3 protein: CASSEGSRTNYGYTF
CDR3 DNA: TGTGCCAGCAGTGAAGGTAGCAGAACTAACTATGGCTACACCTTC
J gene: TRBJ1-2
V gene: TRBV6-1
clone size: few
D gene: -

CDR3 protein: CASSSGRTGETQYF
CDR3 DNA: TGTGCCAGCAGTTCAGGTCGGACAGGAGAGACCCAGTACTTC
J gene: TRBJ2-5
V gene: TRBV27
clone size: -
D gene: TRBD1

CDR3 protein: CASMAAQWDEQFF
CDR3 DNA: TGTGCCAGTATGGCGGCCCAATGGGATGAGCAGTTCTTC
J gene: TRBJ2-1
V gene: TRBV19
clone size: -
D gene: -

CDR3 protein: CASSEVVLAKNIQYF
CDR3 DNA: TGTGCCAGCAGTGAGGTGGTACTAGCCAAAAACATTCAGTACTTC
J gene: TRBJ2-4
V gene: TRBV2
clone size: -
D gene: -

CDR3 protein: CATSRDLADTREQYF
CDR3 DNA: TGTGCCACCAGCAGAGATCTCGCGGATACGAGGGAGCAGTACTTC
J gene: TRBJ2-7
V gene: TRBV15
clone size: -
D gene: -

CDR3 protein: CASSISVTSTDTQYF
CDR3 DNA: TGTGCCAGTAGTATCTCGGTTACTAGCACAGATACGCAGTATTTT
J gene: TRBJ2-3
V gene: TRBV19
clone size: -
D gene: -

CDR3 protein: CASSQDETSGAQSTDTQYF
CDR3 DNA: TGTGCCAGCAGCCAAGATGAAACTAGCGGGGCCCAAAGCACAGATACGCAGTATTTT
J gene: TRBJ2-3
V gene: TRBV4-2
clone size: -
D gene: TRBD2

CDR3 protein: CASSLTGSSNQPQHF
CDR3 DNA: TGCGCCAGCAGCTTGACAGGGTCTAGCAATCAGCCCCAGCATTTT
J gene: TRBJ1-5
V gene: TRBV5-1
clone size: few
D gene: -

CDR3 protein: CASSTSGSGNEQFF
CDR3 DNA: TGTGCCAGTAGTACTAGCGGGAGTGGGAATGAGCAGTTCTTC
J gene: TRBJ2-1
V gene: TRBV19
clone size: -
D gene: TRBD2

CDR3 protein: CASTGTLHEKLFF
CDR3 DNA: TGTGCCAGTACCGGGACATTGCATGAAAAACTGTTTTTT
J gene: TRBJ1-4
V gene: TRBV19
clone size: -
D gene: -

CDR3 protein: CASNLDYYGYTF
CDR3 DNA: TGTGCCAGCAATCTAGACTACTATGGCTACACCTTC
J gene: TRBJ1-2
V gene: TRBV6-1
clone size: -
D gene: -

CDR3 protein: CASTLGQISKNIQYF
CDR3 DNA: TGTGCCAGCACCCTAGGACAGATTAGCAAAAACATTCAGTACTTC
J gene: TRBJ2-4
V gene: TRBV2
clone size: -
D gene: -

CDR3 protein: CASAEAGGDRDTQYF
CDR3 DNA: TGTGCCAGCGCCGAGGCGGGTGGGGATAGAGATACGCAGTATTTT
J gene: TRBJ2-3
V gene: TRBV19
clone size: -
D gene: -

CDR3 protein: CASSEGRTARAPLSYEQYF
CDR3 DNA: TGTGCCAGCAGTGAAGGGAGAACAGCGCGGGCCCCCCTCTCCTACGAGCAGTACTTC
J gene: TRBJ2-7
V gene: TRBV6-1
clone size: -
D gene: -

CDR3 protein: CASWWALSEAFF
CDR3 DNA: TGTGCCAGCTGGTGGGCCCTCTCTGAAGCTTTCTTT
J gene: TRBJ1-1
V gene: TRBV6-1
clone size: few
D gene: -

CDR3 protein: CASSNPGTSGTDTQYF
CDR3 DNA: TGTGCCAGCAGTAACCCCGGGACTAGCGGCACAGATACGCAGTATTTT
J gene: TRBJ2-3
V gene: TRBV27
clone size: -
D gene: TRBD2

CDR3 protein: CASSLESHKNTEAFF
CDR3 DNA: TGTGCCAGCAGCTTGGAGTCACATAAGAACACTGAAGCTTTCTTT
J gene: TRBJ1-1
V gene: TRBV5-4
clone size: -
D gene: -

CDR3 protein: CASSRPGQGKTEAFF
CDR3 DNA: TGTGCCAGCAGTCGACCGGGACAGGGAAAAACTGAAGCTTTCTTT
J gene: TRBJ1-1
V gene: TRBV6-1
clone size: few
D gene: TRBD1

CDR3 protein: CASSQSGTGGQETQYF
CDR3 DNA: TGCGCCAGCAGCCAATCCGGGACAGGGGGACAAGAGACCCAGTACTTC
J gene: TRBJ2-5
V gene: TRBV4-1
clone size: -
D gene: TRBD1

CDR3 protein: CASSLVARDYEQYF
CDR3 DNA: TGCGCCAGCAGCTTGGTTGCGCGGGACTACGAGCAGTACTTC
J gene: TRBJ2-7
V gene: TRBV5-1
clone size: -
D gene: -

CDR3 protein: CASSRDRAHAQPQHF
CDR3 DNA: TGTGCCAGCTCCCGGGACAGAGCACATGCCCAGCCCCAGCATTTT
J gene: TRBJ1-5
V gene: TRBV2
clone size: -
D gene: TRBD1

CDR3 protein: CASSLDQGTDTQYF
CDR3 DNA: TGTGCCAGCAGCTTGGACCAGGGCACAGATACGCAGTATTTT
J gene: TRBJ2-3
V gene: TRBV5-5
clone size: -
D gene: -

CDR3 protein: CASSYNHYSNQPQHF
CDR3 DNA: TGTGCCAGCAGTTACAACCACTATAGCAATCAGCCCCAGCATTTT
J gene: TRBJ1-5
V gene: TRBV6-5
clone size: -
D gene: -

CDR3 protein: CASSLRQGSTEAFF
CDR3 DNA: TGTGCCAGCAGCCTTCGACAGGGGAGCACTGAAGCTTTCTTT
J gene: TRBJ1-1
V gene: TRBV7-9
clone size: -
D gene: TRBD1

CDR3 protein: CAWSPDDRGVTGELFF
CDR3 DNA: TGTGCCTGGAGTCCGGATGACAGGGGGGTCACCGGGGAGCTGTTTTTT
J gene: TRBJ2-2
V gene: TRBV30
clone size: -
D gene: TRBD1

CDR3 protein: CASSSQDIQETQYF
CDR3 DNA: TGTGCCAGCAGCTCCCAGGACATCCAAGAGACCCAGTACTTC
J gene: TRBJ2-5
V gene: TRBV5-4
clone size: -
D gene: -

CDR3 protein: CASTPGVGNEKLFF
CDR3 DNA: TGCGCCAGCACTCCGGGGGTGGGTAATGAAAAACTGTTTTTT
J gene: TRBJ1-4
V gene: TRBV5-1
clone size: -
D gene: -

CDR3 protein: CASSIGGTAIAYEQYF
CDR3 DNA: TGTGCCAGTAGTATAGGTGGGACAGCGATCGCCTACGAGCAGTACTTC
J gene: TRBJ2-7
V gene: TRBV19
clone size: -
D gene: TRBD1

CDR3 protein: CASSYMTGGIDEQYF
CDR3 DNA: TGTGCCAGCAGCTACATGACAGGGGGGATCGACGAGCAGTACTTC
J gene: TRBJ2-7
V gene: TRBV5-6
clone size: -
D gene: TRBD1

CDR3 protein: CASSSTTGGLTEAFF
CDR3 DNA: TGTGCCAGCAGCTCGACGACAGGGGGCCTCACTGAAGCTTTCTTT
J gene: TRBJ1-1
V gene: TRBV5-6
clone size: -
D gene: TRBD1

CDR3 protein: CASSYEDRQETQYF
CDR3 DNA: TGTGCCAGCAGTTACGAGGACAGACAAGAGACCCAGTACTTC
J gene: TRBJ2-5
V gene: TRBV6-5
clone size: -
D gene: -

CDR3 protein: CASSPGGTSSYEQYF
CDR3 DNA: TGTGCCAGCAGTCCCGGCGGGACTTCATCCTACGAGCAGTACTTC
J gene: TRBJ2-7
V gene: TRBV28
clone size: -
D gene: -

CDR3 protein: CASSLEAGASTDTQYF
CDR3 DNA: TGCGCCAGCAGCTTGGAGGCAGGGGCGAGCACAGATACGCAGTATTTT
J gene: TRBJ2-3
V gene: TRBV5-1
clone size: -
D gene: -

CDR3 protein: CASSLGDSPATNEKLFF
CDR3 DNA: TGTGCCAGCAGCTTAGGGGACAGCCCTGCAACTAATGAAAAACTGTTTTTT
J gene: TRBJ1-4
V gene: TRBV7-9
clone size: once
D gene: TRBD1

CDR3 protein: CASSYGIQADTQYF
CDR3 DNA: TGTGCCAGCAGTTACGGTATACAGGCAGATACGCAGTATTTT
J gene: TRBJ2-3
V gene: TRBV6-6
clone size: few
D gene: -

CDR3 protein: CASSSQTGHQETQYF
CDR3 DNA: TGTGCCAGCAGCTCCCAGACGGGACACCAGGAGACCCAGTACTTC
J gene: TRBJ2-5
V gene: TRBV7-8
clone size: -
D gene: -

CDR3 protein: CASTPGGFTYEQYF
CDR3 DNA: TGTGCCAGCACCCCCGGCGGGTTTACCTACGAGCAGTACTTC
J gene: TRBJ2-7
V gene: TRBV6-5
clone size: -
D gene: -